This paragraph reports one T cell receptor beta chain. Its antigen remains unidentified. These data belong to a study of memory CD4+ T cells and cytomegalovirus serostatus. Study at large: Healthy Belgian adult donors included under ten CMV-positive and some 25 CMV-negative people.

The sort gate was single viable CD3+CD4+CD8-CD45RO+ cells for memory CD4+ T cells. Whole-study findings and limits: Suggested: most of the CMV-linked TCR signature lies in CD4+ memory cells.

Generated by immunoSEQ multiplex PCR, the TCRdb table keeps only in-frame clones and is missing some. The profile shows under 55,000 clones, 60% to 85% of them singletons. Germline V gene lookup returns CDR1 LNHDA and CDR2 SQIVND (reference sequence). V lost 6 bases and J lost 3, with 11 bases in between. The CDR3 runs 14 residues. The sequence was obtained from an adult in good health and CMV-seropositive. The sample taken for sequencing was memory CD4+ T cells from blood. The chain employs TRBV19 and TRBJ1-4; D remains ambiguous. The CDR3 DNA is TGTGCCAGTAGGACAACCCGGGCTAATGAAAAACTGTTTTTT. Translation gives CASRTTRANEKLFF.